This T cell receptor beta chain originates from a study of cytomegalovirus exposure and HLA in healthy donors. Study outcomes and limitations: In a later analysis, common viral pathogens appeared linked to several of the most significant clusters. Testing in vitro showed three CMV-associated chains specific for CMV antigens. Sequencing depth roughly uniform across donors was assumed in presence/absence analyses.

Remarks on this clone: As yet, its antigen is unknown.

The PCR had 60 Vbeta and 13 Jbeta primers. The method was immunoSEQ multiplex PCR; TCRdb's version includes in-frame clones alone and lacks a portion of them. This table holds 150,000 to 200,000 clones, around 77% found once. The CDR3 totals 14 residues. V lost 6 bases and J lost 6; bases outside the gene matches: 7. Germline assignment: CDR1 LNHDA and CDR2 SQIVND (reference sequence). This TCR derives from a middle-aged woman in good health and CMV-seronegative. The sample taken for sequencing was PBMCs. The J gene is TRBJ1-5, the V gene TRBV19, with 8 bases fitting TRBD1. The CDR3 DNA follows: TGTGCCAGTAGGCCTACAGGGGGTGGTCAGCCCCAGCATTTT. Translating gives CASRPTGGGQPQHF. The complete variable domain, with remaining parts taken from reference TRBV19 and TRBJ1-5, reads DGGITQSPKYLFRKEGQNVTLSCEQNLNHDAMYWYRQDPGQGLRLIYYSQIVNDFQKGDIAEGYSVSREKKESFPLTVTSAQKNPTAFYLCASRPTGGGQPQHFGDGTRLSIL.